This is a list of T cell receptor beta chains from one sample in a study of OX40 agonist ivuxolimab in advanced cancers. Clones were read by immunoSEQ multiplex PCR, and TCRdb kept only the in-frame ones, dropping some. The data hold around 100,000 clones, with about 92% observed a single time. The sequenced sample was CD4+ or CD8+ T cells sorted from blood, obtained in a trial of the OX40 agonist ivuxolimab. These receptors all come from an adult with an advanced solid tumor such as melanoma, head and neck, liver or kidney cancer. Each CDR3 is given with its conserved first and last residue. D genes are given only for firm matches. Clone size is given for some rows only: seen once, a few or many times, or a class if the clone is expanded.

CDR3 DNA: TGTGCCTGGAGTGTACGCGGGAATCAGCCCCAGCATTTT
CDR3 protein: CAWSVRGNQPQHF
D gene: .
CDR3 length: 13
J gene: TRBJ1-5
V gene: TRBV30
clone size: .

CDR3 DNA: TGTGCCAGCTCACCCGACCAAGAGACCCAGTACTTC
CDR3 protein: CASSPDQETQYF
D gene: .
CDR3 length: 12
J gene: TRBJ2-5
V gene: TRBV18
clone size: .

CDR3 DNA: TGCAGTGCTATTAGGGGAGCGGCCCAGTACTTC
CDR3 protein: CSAIRGAAQYF
D gene: .
CDR3 length: 11
J gene: TRBJ2-5
V gene: TRBV20-1
clone size: .

CDR3 DNA: TGTGCCAGCAGCTCCCGGGTGGGCCCAGATACGCAGTATTTT
CDR3 protein: CASSSRVGPDTQYF
D gene: .
CDR3 length: 14
J gene: TRBJ2-3
V gene: TRBV7-3
clone size: .

CDR3 DNA: TGTGCCTGGAGGGTTGGAGTAAGGAAGGCCATATATTTT
CDR3 protein: CAWRVGVRKAIYF
D gene: .
CDR3 length: 13
J gene: TRBJ1-3
V gene: TRBV30
clone size: .

CDR3 DNA: TGTGCCAGCAGCTTATCCGCGATCCGGGAGCTGTTTTTT
CDR3 protein: CASSLSAIRELFF
D gene: .
CDR3 length: 13
J gene: TRBJ2-2
V gene: TRBV7-2
clone size: .

CDR3 DNA: TGTGCCTGGAGTAGATACACCGGGGAGCTGTTTTTT
CDR3 protein: CAWSRYTGELFF
D gene: .
CDR3 length: 12
J gene: TRBJ2-2
V gene: TRBV30
clone size: .

CDR3 DNA: TGCGCCAGCAGCCAAGATACGGCAGGCTTCTTTAATGAAAAACTGTTTTTT
CDR3 protein: CASSQDTAGFFNEKLFF
D gene: .
CDR3 length: 17
J gene: TRBJ1-4
V gene: TRBV4-1
clone size: .

CDR3 DNA: TGTGCCAGTCAGCTTAGCAATCAGCCCCAGCATTTT
CDR3 protein: CASQLSNQPQHF
D gene: .
CDR3 length: 12
J gene: TRBJ1-5
V gene: TRBV19
clone size: .

CDR3 DNA: TGCGCCAGCAGCTTGGGACTTGGCAAAAACATTCAGTACTTC
CDR3 protein: CASSLGLGKNIQYF
D gene: .
CDR3 length: 14
J gene: TRBJ2-4
V gene: TRBV5-1
clone size: .

CDR3 DNA: TGTGCCAGCAGTCCGCAGACTAGCGGGGGATTCACAGATACGCAGTATTTT
CDR3 protein: CASSPQTSGGFTDTQYF
D gene: TRBD2
CDR3 length: 17
J gene: TRBJ2-3
V gene: TRBV28
clone size: .

CDR3 DNA: TGTGCCAGCAGCCCGGACAGGGTCACTGAAGCTTTCTTT
CDR3 protein: CASSPDRVTEAFF
D gene: TRBD1
CDR3 length: 13
J gene: TRBJ1-1
V gene: TRBV5-4
clone size: .

CDR3 DNA: TGTGCCACCAGCAGAGAGCGGGAGGGAAATGAGCAGTTCTTC
CDR3 protein: CATSREREGNEQFF
D gene: TRBD2
CDR3 length: 14
J gene: TRBJ2-1
V gene: TRBV15
clone size: .

CDR3 DNA: TGTGCCAGCAGTTTATGGGGGCCCAATTCACCCCTCCACTTT
CDR3 protein: CASSLWGPNSPLHF
D gene: .
CDR3 length: 14
J gene: TRBJ1-6
V gene: TRBV6-5
clone size: .

CDR3 DNA: TGTGCCAGCAGCCTGGTCCCACACCAGGGCTACACCTTC
CDR3 protein: CASSLVPHQGYTF
D gene: .
CDR3 length: 13
J gene: TRBJ1-2
V gene: TRBV5-5
clone size: .

CDR3 DNA: TGTGCCATCAGTGAGTCGGGGACTAGCGACGGTGAGCAGTTCTTC
CDR3 protein: CAISESGTSDGEQFF
D gene: TRBD2
CDR3 length: 15
J gene: TRBJ2-1
V gene: TRBV10-3
clone size: .

CDR3 DNA: TGCGCCAGCAGCCAAGAATCGGGCTTAGGGAATTCACCCCTCCACTTT
CDR3 protein: CASSQESGLGNSPLHF
D gene: .
CDR3 length: 16
J gene: TRBJ1-6
V gene: TRBV4-3
clone size: .

CDR3 DNA: TGTGCCAGCAGTGCCTGGGGCGGGGGCCAAGAGACCCAGTACTTC
CDR3 protein: CASSAWGGGQETQYF
D gene: TRBD2
CDR3 length: 15
J gene: TRBJ2-5
V gene: TRBV9
clone size: .

CDR3 DNA: TGTGCCAGCAGAAGACGGACTGAAGCTTTCTTT
CDR3 protein: CASRRRTEAFF
D gene: .
CDR3 length: 11
J gene: TRBJ1-1
V gene: TRBV6-5
clone size: .

CDR3 DNA: TGTGCCAGCAGCGTAGCGAGCGGGGGGGACAATGAGCAGTTCTTC
CDR3 protein: CASSVASGGDNEQFF
D gene: TRBD2
CDR3 length: 15
J gene: TRBJ2-1
V gene: TRBV9
clone size: .

CDR3 DNA: TGTGCCACCGCCGCGGGGAGCAGGTATGGCTACACCTTC
CDR3 protein: CATAAGSRYGYTF
D gene: .
CDR3 length: 13
J gene: TRBJ1-2
V gene: TRBV6-6
clone size: .

CDR3 DNA: TGTGCCAGCAGTTACTCGTTAGGGTATGGAAACACCATATATTTT
CDR3 protein: CASSYSLGYGNTIYF
D gene: .
CDR3 length: 15
J gene: TRBJ1-3
V gene: TRBV6-5
clone size: .

CDR3 DNA: TGTGCCAGCTCACCTTTTAGTAACACCGGGGAGCTGTTTTTT
CDR3 protein: CASSPFSNTGELFF
D gene: .
CDR3 length: 14
J gene: TRBJ2-2
V gene: TRBV18
clone size: .

CDR3 DNA: TGTGCCAGCAGTTCTACAGGGGCCTACAATGAGCAGTTCTTC
CDR3 protein: CASSSTGAYNEQFF
D gene: TRBD1
CDR3 length: 14
J gene: TRBJ2-1
V gene: TRBV27
clone size: .

CDR3 DNA: TGTGCCAGCACCCGAGGGGGTAGCAGTACAGATACGCAGTATTTT
CDR3 protein: CASTRGGSSTDTQYF
D gene: .
CDR3 length: 15
J gene: TRBJ2-3
V gene: TRBV5-4
clone size: .

CDR3 DNA: TGTGCCAGCAGCGCCCATCAGGTACGGGCTTTCTTT
CDR3 protein: CASSAHQVRAFF
D gene: .
CDR3 length: 12
J gene: TRBJ1-1
V gene: TRBV7-9
clone size: once

CDR3 DNA: TGTGCCAGCAGTGAAGCAATGAACACTGAAGCTTTCTTT
CDR3 protein: CASSEAMNTEAFF
D gene: .
CDR3 length: 13
J gene: TRBJ1-1
V gene: TRBV6-1
clone size: few

CDR3 DNA: TGTGCCAGCAGCTTAACCCCTAGCGGGAGCACAGATACGCAGTATTTT
CDR3 protein: CASSLTPSGSTDTQYF
D gene: TRBD2
CDR3 length: 16
J gene: TRBJ2-3
V gene: TRBV7-3
clone size: .

CDR3 DNA: TGTGCCAGCAGAAAAACGGGATCCTACAATGAGCAGTTCTTC
CDR3 protein: CASRKTGSYNEQFF
D gene: .
CDR3 length: 14
J gene: TRBJ2-1
V gene: TRBV11-3
clone size: .

CDR3 DNA: TGCAGCGTTGAAGATCATGGGTTCAGGCAGTACTTC
CDR3 protein: CSVEDHGFRQYF
D gene: .
CDR3 length: 12
J gene: TRBJ2-7
V gene: TRBV29-1
clone size: .

CDR3 DNA: TGTGCCAGCAGTCTCTCCTCTAGCGTCGGTAATGATGAGCAGTTCTTC
CDR3 protein: CASSLSSSVGNDEQFF
D gene: .
CDR3 length: 16
J gene: TRBJ2-1
V gene: TRBV28
clone size: .

CDR3 DNA: TGTGCTAGCAGCTTAGACGGCAGGGGTACCGGGGAGCTGTTTTTT
CDR3 protein: CASSLDGRGTGELFF
D gene: .
CDR3 length: 15
J gene: TRBJ2-2
V gene: TRBV7-7
clone size: .

CDR3 DNA: TGCGCCAGCAGCCCCAGGGGGCCAGGCTCTGGAAACACCATATATTTT
CDR3 protein: CASSPRGPGSGNTIYF
D gene: TRBD1
CDR3 length: 16
J gene: TRBJ1-3
V gene: TRBV4-3
clone size: once

CDR3 DNA: TGTGCCTGGAGTTCAGCGGGAGGGCCCTCATATACGCAGTATTTT
CDR3 protein: CAWSSAGGPSYTQYF
D gene: TRBD2
CDR3 length: 15
J gene: TRBJ2-3
V gene: TRBV30
clone size: .

CDR3 DNA: TGTGCCAGCAGCGCGGCCCCTCGGGGGGGCGGCTATGGCTACACCTTC
CDR3 protein: CASSAAPRGGGYGYTF
D gene: .
CDR3 length: 16
J gene: TRBJ1-2
V gene: TRBV9
clone size: .

CDR3 DNA: TGTGCCAGCAGTGCAAGGAGACATGAAAAACTGTTTTTT
CDR3 protein: CASSARRHEKLFF
D gene: .
CDR3 length: 13
J gene: TRBJ1-4
V gene: TRBV6-1
clone size: .

CDR3 DNA: TGTGCCAGCAGTTACCTGGACAGGGGCTCGGATGGCTACACCTTC
CDR3 protein: CASSYLDRGSDGYTF
D gene: TRBD1
CDR3 length: 15
J gene: TRBJ1-2
V gene: TRBV6-5
clone size: .

CDR3 DNA: TGTGCCAGCAGTAGGACTAGTACTATGTACAATGAGCAGTTCTTC
CDR3 protein: CASSRTSTMYNEQFF
D gene: TRBD2
CDR3 length: 15
J gene: TRBJ2-1
V gene: TRBV6-1
clone size: once

CDR3 DNA: TGTGCCTGGAGGGATGACAGGGTTAGGTATGGCTACACCTTC
CDR3 protein: CAWRDDRVRYGYTF
D gene: TRBD1
CDR3 length: 14
J gene: TRBJ1-2
V gene: TRBV30
clone size: .

CDR3 DNA: TGTGCCAGCAGCTTAGACCCTCAAGAGACCCAGTACTTC
CDR3 protein: CASSLDPQETQYF
D gene: .
CDR3 length: 13
J gene: TRBJ2-5
V gene: TRBV7-3
clone size: .

CDR3 DNA: TGTGCCAGCAGCTTGTTGGGGCGCCGCGGGTGGGACTATGGCTACACCTTC
CDR3 protein: CASSLLGRRGWDYGYTF
D gene: .
CDR3 length: 17
J gene: TRBJ1-2
V gene: TRBV5-4
clone size: .

CDR3 DNA: TGTGCCATCAGTGAGCTAGGGGAGGAAAAACTGTTTTTT
CDR3 protein: CAISELGEEKLFF
D gene: .
CDR3 length: 13
J gene: TRBJ1-4
V gene: TRBV10-3
clone size: .

CDR3 DNA: TGTGCCAGCAGTTTATTACCGGGACAGACAACCGGGGAGCTGTTTTTT
CDR3 protein: CASSLLPGQTTGELFF
D gene: TRBD1
CDR3 length: 16
J gene: TRBJ2-2
V gene: TRBV6-5
clone size: .

CDR3 DNA: TGTGCCAGCAGCTTAGCCACCTTTGGGACTGATCAGCCCCAGCATTTT
CDR3 protein: CASSLATFGTDQPQHF
D gene: .
CDR3 length: 16
J gene: TRBJ1-5
V gene: TRBV7-8
clone size: .

CDR3 DNA: TGTGCCAGCAGCCGCACCGGAATCACAGATACGCAGTATTTT
CDR3 protein: CASSRTGITDTQYF
D gene: .
CDR3 length: 14
J gene: TRBJ2-3
V gene: TRBV7-3
clone size: .

CDR3 DNA: TGTGCCAGCACCCTCGGGCAGGGGAGCTCCTACAATGAGCAGTTCTTC
CDR3 protein: CASTLGQGSSYNEQFF
D gene: .
CDR3 length: 16
J gene: TRBJ2-1
V gene: TRBV7-9
clone size: once

CDR3 DNA: TGCGCCAGCAGCCTACCGGGACTAGCGGGGGTCGCCGGGGAGCTGTTTTTT
CDR3 protein: CASSLPGLAGVAGELFF
D gene: TRBD2
CDR3 length: 17
J gene: TRBJ2-2
V gene: TRBV5-1
clone size: .

CDR3 DNA: TGTGCCAGCAGCGCCGGACAGGCGACCTATGGCTACACCTTC
CDR3 protein: CASSAGQATYGYTF
D gene: TRBD1
CDR3 length: 14
J gene: TRBJ1-2
V gene: TRBV6-5
clone size: .

CDR3 DNA: TGTGCCACCCGACAGGGGGCGAGGTCCCTCCACTTT
CDR3 protein: CATRQGARSLHF
D gene: TRBD1
CDR3 length: 12
J gene: TRBJ1-6
V gene: TRBV7-2
clone size: .

CDR3 DNA: TGTGCCTGGAGTGTAGTTAAGGGGGGAACTGGAAACACCATATATTTT
CDR3 protein: CAWSVVKGGTGNTIYF
D gene: .
CDR3 length: 16
J gene: TRBJ1-3
V gene: TRBV30
clone size: .

CDR3 DNA: TGCACCATAAGGGACAGGGGACCGTATAGCAATCAGCCCCAGCATTTT
CDR3 protein: CTIRDRGPYSNQPQHF
D gene: .
CDR3 length: 16
J gene: TRBJ1-5
V gene: TRBV1
clone size: .

CDR3 DNA: TGTGCCAGCAGCAACACAGATACGCAGTATTTT
CDR3 protein: CASSNTDTQYF
D gene: .
CDR3 length: 11
J gene: TRBJ2-3
V gene: TRBV5-4
clone size: .

CDR3 DNA: TGTGCCAGCAGCTCCCGAAATAACTATGGCTACACCTTC
CDR3 protein: CASSSRNNYGYTF
D gene: .
CDR3 length: 13
J gene: TRBJ1-2
V gene: TRBV11-2
clone size: .

CDR3 DNA: TGTGCCACCAGCCCCACCCGGACAGGGGAGTATGGCTACACCTTC
CDR3 protein: CATSPTRTGEYGYTF
D gene: TRBD1
CDR3 length: 15
J gene: TRBJ1-2
V gene: TRBV15
clone size: .